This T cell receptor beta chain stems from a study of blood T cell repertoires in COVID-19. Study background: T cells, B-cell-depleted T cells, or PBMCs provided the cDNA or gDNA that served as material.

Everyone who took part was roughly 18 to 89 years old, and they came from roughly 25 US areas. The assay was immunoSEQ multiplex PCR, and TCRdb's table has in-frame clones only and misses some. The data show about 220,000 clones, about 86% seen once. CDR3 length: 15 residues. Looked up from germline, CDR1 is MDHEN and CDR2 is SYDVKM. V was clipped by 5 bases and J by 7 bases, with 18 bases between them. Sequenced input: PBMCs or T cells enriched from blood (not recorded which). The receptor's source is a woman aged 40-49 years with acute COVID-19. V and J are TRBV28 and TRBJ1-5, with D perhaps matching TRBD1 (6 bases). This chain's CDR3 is CASSLKGGGGQPQHF. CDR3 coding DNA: TGTGCCAGCAGTCTAAAAGGGGGGGGAGGACAGCCCCAGCATTTT.